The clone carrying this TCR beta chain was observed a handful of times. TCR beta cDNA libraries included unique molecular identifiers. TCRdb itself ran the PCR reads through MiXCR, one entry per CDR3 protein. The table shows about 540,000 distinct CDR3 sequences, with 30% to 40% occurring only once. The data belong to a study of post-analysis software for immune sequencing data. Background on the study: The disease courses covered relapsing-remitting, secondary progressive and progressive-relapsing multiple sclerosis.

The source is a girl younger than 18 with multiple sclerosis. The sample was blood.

In nucleotides, the CDR3 is TGTGCCATCAGCTCTCCCAGCACAGATACGCAGTATTTT. As protein: CAISSPSTDTQYF. V usage is TRBV10-3 and J usage is TRBJ2-3; the D is unclear. The CDR3 length is 13 residues. Trimming shortened V by 6 bases and J by 0 bases, and 7 bases separated the two germline ends. Looked up from germline, CDR1 is ENHRY and CDR2 is SYGVKD.